This T cell receptor (beta chain) was identified in a study of T-cell reconstitution after alpha-beta-depleted transplantation in children. Overall study results and limits: It was surviving recipient T cells and thymic progenitors that gave some patients high TCRbeta diversity at day 60. Approximately two months post-transplant, alpha-beta T cells reportedly originated from several hundred expanded graft clones. After one year, T-cell counts and TCRbeta diversity mostly came from new T cells.

Worth noting for this clonotype: Its matching antigen is unknown.

A library of TCRbeta sequences, prepared with unique molecular identifiers, was generated. TCRdb itself ran the PCR reads through MiXCR, one entry per CDR3 protein. The sample contains almost 500,000 distinct CDR3 sequences, roughly 10% of which appear only once. Trimming removed 0 bases from V and 4 bases from J, with 10 bases in between. The CDR3 contains 15 residues. The germline V gene encodes CDR1 KGHSH and CDR2 LQKENI. The V call is TRBV18, the J call TRBJ1-3; D is possibly TRBD1 (5 bases). The clonotype comes from a child between 2 and 9 years old with inherited bone marrow failure, due to receive a stem cell transplant. The material sequenced was PBMCs, taken before TCRalphabeta/CD19-depleted stem cell transplant. The CDR3 region is CASSPPGVTGNTIYF. Here the CDR3 DNA reads TGTGCCAGCTCACCACCAGGGGTCACGGGAAACACCATATATTTT. Complete variable domain (other parts from reference TRBV18 and TRBJ1-3): NAGVMQNPRHLVRRRGQEARLRCSPMKGHSHVYWYRQLPEEGLKFMVYLQKENIIDESGMPKERFSAEFPKEGPSILRIQQVVRGDSAAYFCASSPPGVTGNTIYFGEGSWLTVV.